This TCR beta chain stems from a study of cytomegalovirus exposure and HLA in healthy donors. The assay was immunoSEQ multiplex PCR, and TCRdb's table has in-frame clones only and misses some. The profile shows fewer than 90,000 clones, 85% to 95% of them singletons. This CDR3 has 17 amino acids. The J segment lost 2 bases and the V segment lost 1 base, leaving 8 bases of the junction unmatched. Germline V CDR1 and CDR2: MGHRA, YSYEKL. The chain recombines TRBV4-1 with TRBJ2-1; 7 nucleotides line up with TRBD2. Specimen: PBMCs. The receptor was derived from a woman aged 18 to 35 in good health and CMV-seronegative. CDR3 residues: CASSQGLLAAAYNEQFF. CDR3 sequence (DNA): TGCGCCAGCAGCCAAGGCCTTCTAGCGGCCGCCTACAATGAGCAGTTCTTC.